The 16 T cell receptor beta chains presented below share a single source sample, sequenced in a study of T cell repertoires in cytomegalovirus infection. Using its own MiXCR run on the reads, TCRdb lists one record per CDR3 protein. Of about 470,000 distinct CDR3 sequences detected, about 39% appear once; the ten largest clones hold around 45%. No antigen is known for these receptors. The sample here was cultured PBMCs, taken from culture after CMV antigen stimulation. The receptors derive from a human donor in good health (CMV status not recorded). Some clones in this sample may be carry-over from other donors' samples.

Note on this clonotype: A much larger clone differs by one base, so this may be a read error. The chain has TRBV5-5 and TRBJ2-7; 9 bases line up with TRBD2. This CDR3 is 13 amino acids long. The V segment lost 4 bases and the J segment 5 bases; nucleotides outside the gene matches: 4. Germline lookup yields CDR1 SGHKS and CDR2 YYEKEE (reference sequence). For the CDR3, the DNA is TGTGCCAGCAGCCCGGGACTAGCCCACGAGCAGTACTTC. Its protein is CASSPGLAHEQYF.

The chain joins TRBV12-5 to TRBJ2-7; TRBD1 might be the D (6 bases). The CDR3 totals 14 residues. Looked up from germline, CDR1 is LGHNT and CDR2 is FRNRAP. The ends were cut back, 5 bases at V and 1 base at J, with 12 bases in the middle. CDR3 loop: CASGLYGQSYEQYF. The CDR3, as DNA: TGTGCTAGTGGTCTCTACGGACAGTCCTACGAGCAGTACTTC. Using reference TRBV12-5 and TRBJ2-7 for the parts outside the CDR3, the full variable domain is DARVTQTPRHKVTEMGQEVTMRCQPILGHNTVFWYRQTMMQGLELLAYFRNRAPLDDSGMPKDRFSAEMPDATLATLKIQPSEPRDSAVYFCASGLYGQSYEQYFGPGTRLTVT.

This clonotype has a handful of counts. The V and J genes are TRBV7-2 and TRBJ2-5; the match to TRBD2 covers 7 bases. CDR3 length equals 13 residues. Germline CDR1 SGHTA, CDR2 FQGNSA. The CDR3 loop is CALGREWGETQYF. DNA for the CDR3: TGTGCTCTAGGGCGGGAGTGGGGAGAGACCCAGTACTTC.

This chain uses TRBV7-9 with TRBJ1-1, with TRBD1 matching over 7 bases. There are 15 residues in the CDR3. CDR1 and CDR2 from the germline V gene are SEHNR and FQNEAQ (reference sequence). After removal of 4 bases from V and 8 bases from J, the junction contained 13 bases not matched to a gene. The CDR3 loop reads CASSSRPGQQTEAFF. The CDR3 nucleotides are TGTGCCAGCAGCTCGCGTCCGGGACAGCAAACCGAAGCTTTCTTT.

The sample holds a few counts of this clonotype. This CDR3 is CASSPMADSSYEQYF. CDR3 in DNA: TGTGCCAGCAGTCCCATGGCGGATAGCTCCTACGAGCAGTACTTC. The chain couples TRBV6-5 to TRBJ2-7; D is ambiguous. Germline V gives CDR1 MNHEY, CDR2 SVGAGI. V lost 5 bases, J lost 0 bases, and 14 bases lay in between. The CDR3 loop spans 15 amino acids.

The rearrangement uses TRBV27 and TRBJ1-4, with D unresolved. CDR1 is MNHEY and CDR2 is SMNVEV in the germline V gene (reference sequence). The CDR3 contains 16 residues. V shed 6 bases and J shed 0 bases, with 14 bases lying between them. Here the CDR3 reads CASRGGVGATNEKLFF. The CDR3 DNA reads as TGTGCCAGCAGGGGCGGGGTGGGCGCAACTAATGAAAAACTGTTTTTT.

The CDR3 nucleotides read TGTGCCAGCAGTTATATTGGGACTAGCGGGAGGGCCGCCTACAATGAGCAGTTCTTC. As protein: CASSYIGTSGRAAYNEQFF. This sequence joins TRBV6-5 and TRBJ2-1; 16 positions agree with TRBD2. The CDR3 runs 19 residues. V dropped 3 bases and J dropped 2; count of bases not matched to a gene: 7. CDR1 and CDR2 (germline): MNHEY, SVGAGI.

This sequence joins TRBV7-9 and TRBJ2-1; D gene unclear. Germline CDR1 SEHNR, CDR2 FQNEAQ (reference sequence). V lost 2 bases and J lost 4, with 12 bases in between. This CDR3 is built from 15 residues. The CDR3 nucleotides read TGTGCCAGCAGCTTACTGACTGGCCGGTACAATGAGCAGTTCTTC. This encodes CASSLLTGRYNEQFF.

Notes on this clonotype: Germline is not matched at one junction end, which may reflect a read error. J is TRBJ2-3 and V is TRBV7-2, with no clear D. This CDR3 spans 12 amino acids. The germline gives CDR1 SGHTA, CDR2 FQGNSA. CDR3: CASSAPSVTHYF. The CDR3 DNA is TGCGCCAGCAGCGCCCCTTCGGTTACGCATTATTTT.

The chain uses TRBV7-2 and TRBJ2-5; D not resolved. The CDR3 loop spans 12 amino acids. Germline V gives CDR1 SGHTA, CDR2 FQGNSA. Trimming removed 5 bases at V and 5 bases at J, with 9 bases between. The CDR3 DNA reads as TGTGCCAGCAGCCTCTGGTCCGAGACCCAGTACTTC. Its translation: CASSLWSETQYF.

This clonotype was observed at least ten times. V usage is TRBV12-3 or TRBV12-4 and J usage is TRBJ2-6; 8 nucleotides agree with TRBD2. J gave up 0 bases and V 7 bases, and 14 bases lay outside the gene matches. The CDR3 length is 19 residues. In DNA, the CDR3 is TGTGCCAGCAATGACCGCCGGCGGGGGGTCCCCTCTGGGGCCAACGTCCTGACTTTC. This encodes CASNDRRRGVPSGANVLTF.

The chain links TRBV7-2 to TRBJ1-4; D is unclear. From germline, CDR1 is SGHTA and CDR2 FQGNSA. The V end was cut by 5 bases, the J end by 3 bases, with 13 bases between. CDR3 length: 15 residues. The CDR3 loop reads CASSPGESSNEKLFF. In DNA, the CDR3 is TGTGCCAGCAGCCCGGGCGAGTCATCTAATGAAAAACTGTTTTTT.

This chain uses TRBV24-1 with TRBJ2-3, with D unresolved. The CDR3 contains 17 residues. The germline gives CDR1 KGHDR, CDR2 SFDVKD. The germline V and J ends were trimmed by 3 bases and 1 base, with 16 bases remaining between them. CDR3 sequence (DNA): TGTGCCACCAGTGATCATAGATCGGGCAGCCGCACAGATACGCAGTATTTT. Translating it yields CATSDHRSGSRTDTQYF.

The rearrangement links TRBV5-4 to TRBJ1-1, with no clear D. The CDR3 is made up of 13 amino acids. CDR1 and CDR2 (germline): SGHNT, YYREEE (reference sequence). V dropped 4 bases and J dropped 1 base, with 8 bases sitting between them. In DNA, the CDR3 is TGTGCCAGCAGCCGAACAACGAACACTGAAGCTTTCTTT. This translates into CASSRTTNTEAFF.

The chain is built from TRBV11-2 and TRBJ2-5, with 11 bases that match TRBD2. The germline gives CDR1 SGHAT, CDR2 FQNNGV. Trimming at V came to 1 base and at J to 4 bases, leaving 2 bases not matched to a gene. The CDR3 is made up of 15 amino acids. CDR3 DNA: TGTGCCAGCAGCTTAGTTCTAGCGGGGGGAGAGACCCAGTACTTC. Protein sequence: CASSLVLAGGETQYF.

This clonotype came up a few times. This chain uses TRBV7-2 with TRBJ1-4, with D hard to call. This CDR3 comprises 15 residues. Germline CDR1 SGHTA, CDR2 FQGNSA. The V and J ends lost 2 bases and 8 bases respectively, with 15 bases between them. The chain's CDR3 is CASSLIMGKNEKLFF. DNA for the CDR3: TGTGCCAGCAGCTTAATCATGGGGAAGAACGAAAAACTGTTTTTT. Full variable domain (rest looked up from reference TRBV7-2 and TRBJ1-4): GAGVSQSPSNKVTEKGKDVELRCDPISGHTALYWYRQSLGQGLEFLIYFQGNSAPDKSGLPSDRFSAERTGGSVSTLTIQRTQQEDSAVYLCASSLIMGKNEKLFFGSGTQLSVL.